This TCR beta chain emerged from a study of Ad26.COV2.S vaccination and SARS-CoV-2 variants. Whole-study context: The study gave Ad26.COV2.S intramuscularly, once or twice 56 days apart.

Treatment indicated: roughly 20 received Ad26.COV2.S at low or high dose, single or two shots; about 5 received placebo; per-sample allocation not given. The study sampled participants on day 63 after the first vaccine or placebo injection. Sequencing was performed with immunoSEQ multiplex PCR; in TCRdb, only in-frame clones are kept and a portion is missing. The sample yields approximately 420,000 clones, approximately 87% seen once. CDR3 length equals 16 residues. V and J are TRBV21-1 and TRBJ1-5; the table's TRBD1 call for D was not verified on the DNA. TRBV21-1 constitutes a pseudogene. This TCR was recovered from a person between 18 and 65 years old who received the Ad26.COV2.S COVID-19 vaccine or a placebo. Specimen: peripheral blood, collected in a trial of Ad26.COV2.S vaccine versus placebo. CDR3 coding DNA: TGTGCCAGCAGCAAATACTCGGACAGGGCCAATCAGCCCCAGCATTTT. Its protein product is CASSKYSDRANQPQHF.